Reported below is one T cell receptor beta chain. With 60 Vbeta and 13 Jbeta primers, the PCR was carried out. Assay used: immunoSEQ multiplex PCR; TCRdb lists only in-frame clones, some missing. Here the sample table reports tens of thousands of clones. The sample belongs to a study of cytomegalovirus exposure and HLA in healthy donors. With V trimmed by 3 bases and J by 10 bases, 9 bases remained unmatched. The CDR3 runs to 14 residues. CDR1 SGHVS and CDR2 FNYEAQ come from the germline V gene. Source material: PBMCs. The chain links TRBV7-6 to TRBJ1-5; 7 positions agree with TRBD1. The sequence derives from a man between 25 and 39 years old in good health and CMV-seronegative. Here the CDR3 reads CASSLSKQGQPQHF. CDR3 in DNA: TGTGCCAGCAGCTTGTCAAAACAGGGGCAACCCCAGCATTTT.